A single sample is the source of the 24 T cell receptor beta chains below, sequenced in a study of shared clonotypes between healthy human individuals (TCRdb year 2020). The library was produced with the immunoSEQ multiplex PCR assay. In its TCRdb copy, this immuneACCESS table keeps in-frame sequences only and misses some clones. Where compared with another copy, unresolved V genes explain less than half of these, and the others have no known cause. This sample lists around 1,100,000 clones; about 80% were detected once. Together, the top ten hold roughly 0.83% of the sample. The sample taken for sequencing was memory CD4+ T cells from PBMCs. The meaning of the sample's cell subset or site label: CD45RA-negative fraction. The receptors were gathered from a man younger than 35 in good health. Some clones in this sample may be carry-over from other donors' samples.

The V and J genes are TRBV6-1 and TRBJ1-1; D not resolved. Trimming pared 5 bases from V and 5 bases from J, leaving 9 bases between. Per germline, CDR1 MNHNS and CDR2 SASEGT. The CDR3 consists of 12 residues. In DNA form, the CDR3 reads TGTGCCAGCAGTCGAATGGAGACTGAAGCTTTCTTT. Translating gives CASSRMETEAFF.

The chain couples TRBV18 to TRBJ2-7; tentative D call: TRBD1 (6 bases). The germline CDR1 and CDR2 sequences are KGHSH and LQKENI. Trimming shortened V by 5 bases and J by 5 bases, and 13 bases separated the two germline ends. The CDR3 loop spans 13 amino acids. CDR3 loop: CASSKDRVDEQYF. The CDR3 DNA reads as TGTGCCAGCTCAAAGGACAGAGTGGACGAGCAGTACTTC.

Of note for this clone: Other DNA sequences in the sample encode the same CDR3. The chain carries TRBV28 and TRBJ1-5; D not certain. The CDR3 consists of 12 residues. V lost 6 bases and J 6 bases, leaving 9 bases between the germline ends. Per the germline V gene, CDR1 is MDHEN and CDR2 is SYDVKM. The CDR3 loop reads CASSLIGQPQHF. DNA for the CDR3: TGTGCCAGCAGCCTTATTGGTCAGCCCCAGCATTTT.

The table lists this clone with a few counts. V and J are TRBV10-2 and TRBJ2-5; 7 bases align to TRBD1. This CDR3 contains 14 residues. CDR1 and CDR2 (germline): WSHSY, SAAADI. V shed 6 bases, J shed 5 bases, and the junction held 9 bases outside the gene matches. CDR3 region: CASSRLTGSETQYF. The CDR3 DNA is TGCGCCAGCAGCCGACTGACAGGGAGCGAGACCCAGTACTTC.

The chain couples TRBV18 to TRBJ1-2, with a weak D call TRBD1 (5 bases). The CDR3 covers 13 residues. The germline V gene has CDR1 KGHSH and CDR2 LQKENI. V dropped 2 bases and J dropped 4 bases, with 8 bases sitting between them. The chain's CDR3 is CASSPEGPYGYTF. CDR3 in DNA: TGTGCCAGCTCACCAGAGGGACCCTATGGCTACACCTTC.

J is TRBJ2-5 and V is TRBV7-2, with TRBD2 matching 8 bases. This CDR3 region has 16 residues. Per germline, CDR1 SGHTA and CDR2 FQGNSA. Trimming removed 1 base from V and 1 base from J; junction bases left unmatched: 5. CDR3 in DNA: TGTGCCAGCAGCTTAGGGACTAGCCCCTTCCAAGAGACCCAGTACTTC. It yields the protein CASSLGTSPFQETQYF.

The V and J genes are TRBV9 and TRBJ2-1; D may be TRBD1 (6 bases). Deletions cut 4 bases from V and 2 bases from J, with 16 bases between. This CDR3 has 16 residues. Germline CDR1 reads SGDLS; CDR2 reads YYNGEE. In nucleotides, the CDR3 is TGTGCCAGCAGCCCACGTGGGGGCGGAGCCTACAATGAGCAGTTCTTC. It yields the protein CASSPRGGGAYNEQFF.

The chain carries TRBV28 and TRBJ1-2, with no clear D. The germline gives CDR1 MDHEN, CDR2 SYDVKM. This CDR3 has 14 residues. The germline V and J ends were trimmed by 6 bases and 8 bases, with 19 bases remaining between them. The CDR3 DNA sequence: TGTGCCAGCAGCATCAGTGGCCGCATTTGGGGCTACACCTTC. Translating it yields CASSISGRIWGYTF.

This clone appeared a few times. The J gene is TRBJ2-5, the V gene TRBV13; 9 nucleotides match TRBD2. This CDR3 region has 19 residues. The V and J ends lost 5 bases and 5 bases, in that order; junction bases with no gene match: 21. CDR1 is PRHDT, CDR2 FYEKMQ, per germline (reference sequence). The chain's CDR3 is CASSAVLASGTHGGETQYF. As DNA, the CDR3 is TGTGCCAGCAGCGCAGTGCTGGCTAGCGGGACCCATGGGGGGGAGACCCAGTACTTC.

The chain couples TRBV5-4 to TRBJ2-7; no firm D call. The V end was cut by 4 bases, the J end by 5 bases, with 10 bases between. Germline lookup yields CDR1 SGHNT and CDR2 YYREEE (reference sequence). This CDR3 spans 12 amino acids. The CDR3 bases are TGTGCCAGCAGCCCTAATAACGACGAGCAGTACTTC. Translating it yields CASSPNNDEQYF.

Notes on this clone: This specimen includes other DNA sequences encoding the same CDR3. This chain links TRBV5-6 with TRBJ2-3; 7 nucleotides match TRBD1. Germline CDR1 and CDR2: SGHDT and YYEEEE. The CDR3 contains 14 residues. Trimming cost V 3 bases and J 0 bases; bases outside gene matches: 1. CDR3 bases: TGTGCCAGCAGCTGGGACAGAAGCACAGATACGCAGTATTTT. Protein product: CASSWDRSTDTQYF. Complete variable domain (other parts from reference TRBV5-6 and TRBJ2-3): DAGVTQSPTHLIKTRGQQVTLRCSPKSGHDTVSWYQQALGQGPQFIFQYYEEEERQRGNFPDRFSGHQFPNYSSELNVNALLLGDSALYLCASSWDRSTDTQYFGPGTRLTVL.

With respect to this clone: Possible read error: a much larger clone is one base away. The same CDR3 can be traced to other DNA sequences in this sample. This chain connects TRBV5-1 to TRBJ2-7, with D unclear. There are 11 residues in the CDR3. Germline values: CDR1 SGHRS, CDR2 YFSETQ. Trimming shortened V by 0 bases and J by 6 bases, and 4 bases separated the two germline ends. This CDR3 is CASSLESEQYF. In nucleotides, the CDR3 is TGCGCCAGCAGCTTGGAGTCCGAGCAGTACTTC.

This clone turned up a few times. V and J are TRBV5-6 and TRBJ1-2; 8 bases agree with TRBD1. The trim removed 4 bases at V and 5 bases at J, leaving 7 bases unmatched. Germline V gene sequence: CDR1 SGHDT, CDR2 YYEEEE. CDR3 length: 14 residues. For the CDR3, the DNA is TGTGCCAGCAGCAAGGGCCGACAGGGGTATGGCTACACCTTC. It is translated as CASSKGRQGYGYTF.

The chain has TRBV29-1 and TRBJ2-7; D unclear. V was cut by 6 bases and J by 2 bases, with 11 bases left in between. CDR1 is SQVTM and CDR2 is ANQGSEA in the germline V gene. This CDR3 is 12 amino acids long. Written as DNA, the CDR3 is TGCAGCGTGGGGAAGGTCGCCTACGAGCAGTACTTC. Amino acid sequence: CSVGKVAYEQYF.

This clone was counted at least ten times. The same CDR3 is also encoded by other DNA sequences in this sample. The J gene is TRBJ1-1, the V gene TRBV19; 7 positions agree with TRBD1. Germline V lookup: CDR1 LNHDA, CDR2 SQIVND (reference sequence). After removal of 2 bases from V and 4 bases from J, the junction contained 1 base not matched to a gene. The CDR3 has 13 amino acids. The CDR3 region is CASSINRGTEAFF. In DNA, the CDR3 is TGTGCCAGTAGTATAAACAGGGGCACTGAAGCTTTCTTT. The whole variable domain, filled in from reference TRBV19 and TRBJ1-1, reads DGGITQSPKYLFRKEGQNVTLSCEQNLNHDAMYWYRQDPGQGLRLIYYSQIVNDFQKGDIAEGYSVSREKKESFPLTVTSAQKNPTAFYLCASSINRGTEAFFGQGTRLTVV.

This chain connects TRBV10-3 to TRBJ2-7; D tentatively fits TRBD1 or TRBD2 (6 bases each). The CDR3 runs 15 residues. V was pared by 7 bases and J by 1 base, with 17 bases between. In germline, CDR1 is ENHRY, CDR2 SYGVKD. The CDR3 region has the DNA TGTGCCATCACCGACAGGCGGGGAACTTCCTACGAGCAGTACTTC. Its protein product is CAITDRRGTSYEQYF.

The CDR3: CASSPRGAEILNRQPQHF. The CDR3 coding sequence is TGTGCCAGCAGCCCCCGCGGGGCCGAGATTCTAAACCGGCAGCCCCAGCATTTT. The chain couples TRBV7-3 to TRBJ1-5; maybe TRBD1 (5 bases). Trimming removed 5 bases from V and 7 bases from J, with 27 bases in between. The CDR3 runs 18 residues. Germline V gene lookup returns CDR1 SGHTA and CDR2 FQGTGA.

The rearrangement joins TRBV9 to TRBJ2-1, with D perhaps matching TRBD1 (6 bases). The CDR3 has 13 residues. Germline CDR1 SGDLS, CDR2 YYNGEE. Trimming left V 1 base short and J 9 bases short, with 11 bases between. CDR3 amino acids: CASSVIQGGEQFF. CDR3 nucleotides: TGTGCCAGCAGCGTAATACAAGGGGGTGAGCAGTTCTTC.

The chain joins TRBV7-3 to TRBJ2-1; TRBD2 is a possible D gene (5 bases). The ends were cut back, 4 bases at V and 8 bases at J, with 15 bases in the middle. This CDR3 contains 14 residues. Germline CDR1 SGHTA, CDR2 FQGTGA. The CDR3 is CASSSTSRSDEQFF. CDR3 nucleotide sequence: TGTGCCAGCAGCTCAACAAGCCGTAGCGATGAGCAGTTCTTC.

CDR3 in DNA: TGCGCCAGCAGCCAAGGAGCGGGAGTCGGGAGCGGTGAGACCCAGTACTTC. Amino acids: CASSQGAGVGSGETQYF. V gene TRBV4-3 combines with J gene TRBJ2-5; 8 positions agree with TRBD2. This CDR3 contains 17 residues. Germline V gives CDR1 LGHNA, CDR2 YSLEER. J gave up 5 bases and V 1 base, and 12 bases lay outside the gene matches.

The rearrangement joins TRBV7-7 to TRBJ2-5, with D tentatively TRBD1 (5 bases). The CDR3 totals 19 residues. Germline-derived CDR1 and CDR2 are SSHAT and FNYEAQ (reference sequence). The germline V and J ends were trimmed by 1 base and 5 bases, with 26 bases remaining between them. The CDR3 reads CASSLDVLGAPGFEETQYF. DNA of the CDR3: TGTGCCAGCAGCTTAGATGTTCTAGGTGCCCCAGGGTTCGAGGAGACCCAGTACTTC.

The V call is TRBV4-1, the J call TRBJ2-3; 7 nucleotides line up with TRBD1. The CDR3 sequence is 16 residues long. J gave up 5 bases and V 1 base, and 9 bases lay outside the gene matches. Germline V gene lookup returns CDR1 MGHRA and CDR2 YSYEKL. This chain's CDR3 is CASSQGGGFNKDTQYF. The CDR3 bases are TGCGCCAGCAGCCAAGGAGGGGGCTTTAATAAAGATACGCAGTATTTT.

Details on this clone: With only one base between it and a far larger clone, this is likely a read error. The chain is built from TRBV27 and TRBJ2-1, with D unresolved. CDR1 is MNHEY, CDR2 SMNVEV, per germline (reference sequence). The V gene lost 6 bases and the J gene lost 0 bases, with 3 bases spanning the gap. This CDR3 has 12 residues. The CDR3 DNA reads TGTGCCAGCAGGAGCTCCTACAATGAGCAGTTCTTC. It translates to CASRSSYNEQFF.

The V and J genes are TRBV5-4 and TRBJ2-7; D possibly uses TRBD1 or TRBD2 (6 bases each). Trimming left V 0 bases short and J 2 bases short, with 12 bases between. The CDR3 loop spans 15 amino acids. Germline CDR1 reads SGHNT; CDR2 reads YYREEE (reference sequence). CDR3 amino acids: CASSLEAGEAYEQYF. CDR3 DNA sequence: TGTGCCAGCAGCTTGGAGGCAGGGGAGGCCTACGAGCAGTACTTC.